A single sample is the source of the 10 T cell receptor beta chains below, sequenced in a study of naive and memory T cell subsets. Ligated cDNA underwent four rounds of PCR with nested alpha and beta constant region primers and SP2. Via MiXCR, TCRdb re-called the UMI-ligation and nested PCR reads, giving one row per CDR3 protein. This sample has roughly 13,000 distinct CDR3 sequences, with roughly 5% found just once. Treatment indicated: skin biopsy from PPD injection site in Mantoux-positive individual. TCR cDNA received a 3' ligated oligonucleotide that carried a UMI. The sequencing used skin, collected from a tuberculin skin test site. The receptors here all came from an adult in good health.

This clonotype is classed as medium-sized. The V call is TRBV20-1, the J call TRBJ2-2; D may be TRBD2 (5 bases). CDR3 length equals 14 residues. V was clipped by 3 bases and J by 3 bases, with 11 bases between them. Germline CDR1 and CDR2: DFQATT and SNEGSKA (reference sequence). CDR3 loop: CSARDFQDTGELFF. In nucleotides, the CDR3 is TGCAGTGCTAGGGACTTCCAAGACACCGGGGAGCTGTTTTTT.

This clonotype was detected many times. This chain links TRBV5-1 with TRBJ2-7; D remains ambiguous. The ends were cut back, 6 bases at V and 0 bases at J, with 13 bases in the middle. CDR1 SGHRS and CDR2 YFSETQ come from the germline V gene. This CDR3 is built from 14 residues. The chain's CDR3 is CASKEHSRSYEQYF. CDR3 DNA sequence: TGCGCCAGCAAGGAGCACAGCCGCTCCTACGAGCAGTACTTC.

In its sample, this clonotype was seen a few times. This chain uses TRBV7-9 with TRBJ2-7, with D possibly matching TRBD2 (6 bases). The V end was cut by 5 bases, the J end by 3 bases, with 17 bases between. Germline V gene sequence: CDR1 SEHNR, CDR2 FQNEAQ (reference sequence). The CDR3 loop spans 15 amino acids. This CDR3 is CASSPRAAGGYEQYF. For the CDR3, the DNA is TGTGCCAGCAGCCCGCGGGCAGCCGGGGGCTACGAGCAGTACTTC.

By share, this clonotype counts as medium-sized. This chain joins TRBV25-1 and TRBJ1-1; D uncertain. With 3 bases removed from V and 5 bases from J, the gap between germline ends came to 13 bases. Germline V lookup: CDR1 MGHDK, CDR2 SYGVNS. CDR3 length: 14 amino acids. CDR3 amino acids: CASSEILRETEAFF. The CDR3, as DNA: TGTGCCAGCAGTGAGATTTTGAGGGAAACTGAAGCTTTCTTT.

This clonotype showed up many times. CDR3 protein: CARGQRGSENIQYF. CDR3 DNA: TGTGCCCGGGGCCAGCGGGGATCAGAGAACATTCAGTACTTC. V gene TRBV30 combines with J gene TRBJ2-4; 7 bases are a match to TRBD2. V was pared by 8 bases and J by 7 bases, with 14 bases of the junction left unmatched. The V gene's germline CDR1 is GTSNPN and CDR2 SVGIG (reference sequence). This CDR3 contains 14 residues.

The V gene is TRBV5-8, the J gene TRBJ2-3; D unresolved. The CDR3 spans 16 residues. CDR1 is SGHTS and CDR2 is YDEGEE in the germline V gene. V gave up 4 bases and J gave up 1 base, with 16 bases separating them. The CDR3 spells CASSARLSGRTDTQYF. CDR3 nucleotide sequence: TGTGCCAGCAGCGCCCGTCTAAGTGGGCGCACAGATACGCAGTATTTT.

In its sample, this clonotype was seen many times. This rearrangement joins TRBV24-1 to TRBJ1-1; D is undetermined. There are 12 residues in the CDR3. V was trimmed by 9 bases and J by 2 bases, leaving 9 bases between them. Germline V CDR1 and CDR2: KGHDR, SFDVKD. The CDR3 spells CATEQFNTEAFF. CDR3 nucleotide sequence: TGTGCCACCGAACAGTTTAACACTGAAGCTTTCTTT.

This clonotype has ten or more counts. Here the CDR3 DNA reads TGTGCCAGCAGTCCCGACAGGGATCAGCCCCAGCATTTT. Encoded protein: CASSPDRDQPQHF. This chain joins TRBV11-1 and TRBJ1-5; 7 bases are a match to TRBD1. CDR1 and CDR2 (germline): SGHAT, FQDESV (reference sequence). CDR3 size: 13 residues. The junction had 4 bases not matched to a gene; V was cut back by 6 bases and J by 5 bases.

In this sample, this clonotype turned up a few times. This chain joins TRBV4-3 and TRBJ1-6, with no clear D. The CDR3 loop spans 21 amino acids. In germline, CDR1 is LGHNA, CDR2 YSLEER. Trimming removed 1 base from V and 8 bases from J, with 30 bases in between. The DNA of the CDR3 is TGCGCCAGCAGCCAAGTAGGGCAACCTCTCCCATGGCTCGACGGAGATTCACCCCTCCACTTT. This gives the protein CASSQVGQPLPWLDGDSPLHF.

This clonotype was seen at least ten times. The rearrangement joins TRBV10-2 to TRBJ1-1; 10 nucleotides match TRBD1. The CDR3 totals 13 residues. The V gene's germline CDR1 is WSHSY and CDR2 SAAADI. The V and J ends lost 7 bases and 7 bases, in that order; junction bases with no gene match: 6. CDR3 sequence (DNA): TGCGCCAGCACGCACCGGGACAGGGGTGAAGCTTTCTTT. Protein sequence: CASTHRDRGEAFF.